Listed below are T cell receptor beta chains from one sample, sequenced in a study of T cell responses to AZD1222 COVID-19 vaccine. Profiled with immunoSEQ multiplex PCR; TCRdb holds only in-frame clones, not every one. Here the sample spans about 150,000 clones, approximately 90% being singletons. The sample was peripheral blood, taken on day 0 of AZD1222 vaccination. These receptors originate from an adult in good health. CDR3s include the opening cysteine and the closing phenylalanine or tryptophan. A D gene is named only where the DNA matches it firmly. Some rows have no size entry. The others give once, few or many, or a class for an expanded clone.

>15|NA|TRBJ2-5|TRBV2|NA
CASRSGTRTVETQYF
TGTGCCAGCAGGAGTGGGACCCGGACGGTAGAGACCCAGTACTTC
>15|TRBD1|TRBJ2-5|TRBV9|NA
CASSLNRGNQETQYF
TGTGCCAGCAGCCTCAACAGGGGGAACCAAGAGACCCAGTACTTC
>15|TRBD1|TRBJ1-1|TRBV7-9|NA
CASSVSGGPNTEAFF
TGTGCCAGCAGTGTCTCAGGGGGCCCGAACACTGAAGCTTTCTTT
>17|TRBD1|TRBJ1-2|TRBV13|NA
CASSDGPGTGKIYGYTF
TGTGCCAGCAGCGACGGCCCCGGGACAGGGAAAATTTATGGCTACACCTTC
>15|TRBD2|TRBJ2-3|TRBV12-5|NA
CASALAGGRTDTQYF
TGTGCTAGTGCCCTAGCGGGGGGGCGAACAGATACGCAGTATTTT
>16|TRBD1|TRBJ1-1|TRBV15|NA
CATSRVVGQGGTEAFF
TGTGCCACCAGCAGAGTAGTAGGGCAGGGGGGCACTGAAGCTTTCTTT
>16|NA|TRBJ2-5|TRBV5-1|once
CASSTIRGAEQETQYF
TGCGCCAGCAGCACGATTCGGGGGGCGGAACAAGAGACCCAGTACTTC
>14|TRBD1|TRBJ1-5|TRBV6-5|NA
CASSQRQGDQPQHF
TGTGCCAGCAGCCAGCGACAGGGAGATCAGCCCCAGCATTTT
>14|NA|TRBJ1-6|TRBV13|NA
CASSFRTDNSPLHF
TGTGCCAGCAGCTTCCGGACAGATAATTCACCCCTCCACTTT
>16|NA|TRBJ2-1|TRBV5-6|few
CASSLVGLATYNEQFF
TGTGCCAGCAGCTTGGTTGGGCTAGCGACCTACAATGAGCAGTTCTTC
>16|NA|TRBJ2-7|TRBV4-3|NA
CASSQGGAGRVSEQYF
TGCGCCAGCAGCCAAGGCGGGGCAGGGCGGGTGAGCGAGCAGTACTTC
>16|TRBD1|TRBJ2-2|TRBV11-2|NA
CASSLGTGFGAGELFF
TGTGCCAGCAGCTTAGGGACAGGCTTCGGGGCCGGGGAGCTGTTTTTT
>15|NA|TRBJ2-3|TRBV5-6|NA
CASSPGHRGTDTQYF
TGTGCCAGCAGTCCAGGGCACAGGGGCACAGATACGCAGTATTTT
>14|NA|TRBJ1-3|TRBV3-1/TRBV3-2|NA
CASRLGTSGNTIYF
TGTGCCAGCAGACTCGGGACATCAGGAAACACCATATATTTT
>18|TRBD1|TRBJ1-6|TRBV14|NA
CASSRGVGVGTGNSPLHF
TGTGCCAGCAGCCGCGGTGTGGGCGTGGGGACAGGGAATTCACCCCTCCACTTT
>15|NA|TRBJ1-2|TRBV4-1|NA
CASSQGGFRNYGYTF
TGCGCCAGCAGCCAAGGGGGGTTTAGGAACTATGGCTACACCTTC
>13|TRBD2|TRBJ2-7|TRBV5-8|NA
CASRASGGDEQYF
TGTGCCAGCAGGGCTAGCGGGGGAGACGAGCAGTACTTC
>14|NA|TRBJ1-2|TRBV6-5|once
CASSRGTSNYGYTF
TGTGCCAGCAGCCGCGGGACAAGCAACTATGGCTACACCTTC
>15|NA|TRBJ1-1|TRBV6-5|once
CASSLTGLQNTEAFF
TGTGCCAGCAGTCTGACGGGACTCCAGAACACTGAAGCTTTCTTT
>16|TRBD1|TRBJ1-5|TRBV27|NA
CASSRLGQGANQPQHF
TGTGCCAGCAGCAGACTAGGACAGGGGGCGAATCAGCCCCAGCATTTT
>18|TRBD2|TRBJ2-7|TRBV11-2|NA
CASSQATSGGAVSYEQYF
TGTGCCAGCAGCCAAGCGACTAGCGGGGGTGCAGTCTCCTACGAGCAGTACTTC
>13|NA|TRBJ1-1|TRBV6-2/TRBV6-3|NA
CASSYPREREAFF
TGTGCCAGCAGTTACCCCCGGGAACGTGAAGCTTTCTTT
>15|TRBD1|TRBJ2-2|TRBV10-1|NA
CASRPGQGNTGELFF
TGCGCCAGCAGACCAGGACAGGGTAACACCGGGGAGCTGTTTTTT
>16|TRBD1|TRBJ2-3|TRBV9|NA
CASSVEPGGLTDTQYF
TGTGCCAGCAGCGTAGAGCCAGGGGGCTTAACAGATACGCAGTATTTT